This TCR beta chain was captured in a study of cytomegalovirus exposure and HLA in healthy donors. Study-wide results and caveats: Later on, an analysis found that several of the most significant clusters appeared to be linked to common viral pathogens, which included parvovirus B19. The analysis excluded some indistinguishable V segments, including TRBV6-2 and TRBV6-3. Per a prior analysis, the majority of TCR beta V segments were productive roughly 87% or roughly 30% of the time.

13 Jbeta primers and 60 Vbeta primers were used for the PCR. Data came from immunoSEQ multiplex PCR; TCRdb stores just in-frame clones and leaves some out. The sample consists of about 99,000 clones, over 60% of them appearing once. Trimming took off 5 bases at V and 2 bases at J, with 6 bases between the two ends. The CDR3 spans 12 residues. CDR1 is MNHEY, CDR2 SVGAGI, per germline. This clone was found a few times. Its matching antigen is unknown. This sequence was found in a male donor in good health and CMV-seropositive. V usage is TRBV6-5 and J usage is TRBJ1-2; D gene unclear. Sequencing was carried out using PBMCs. CDR3 protein: CASSPRNYGYTF. In DNA form, the CDR3 reads TGTGCCAGCAGTCCCAGGAACTATGGCTACACCTTC.